The 18 T cell receptor beta chains given below trace back to one sample, sequenced in a study of shared clonotypes between healthy human individuals. Assay: immunoSEQ multiplex PCR; the TCRdb copy retains only in-frame clones and omits some. The sample gives about 2 million clones, around 96% of which show up once; 1.2% is in the top ten. Naivety among CD8 cells was defined by CD45RO negativity and positive CCR7 selection, thereby excluding terminally differentiated effector memory CD45RA+ cells. Source material: naive CD8+ T cells sorted from blood. The origin of the receptors is a man aged 18 to 30 in good health.

V is TRBV7-9 and J is TRBJ2-1; 8 bases fit TRBD2. The germline CDR1 and CDR2 sequences are SEHNR and FQNEAQ (reference sequence). Unmatched junction bases numbered 10, after V lost 10 bases and J lost 8 bases. The CDR3 sequence is 13 residues long. CDR3 DNA sequence: TGTGCCACCCGGGGGGGGAATTGGGATGAGCAGTTCTTC. Its translation is CATRGGNWDEQFF.

This sequence joins TRBV2 and TRBJ1-1; D is undetermined. The germline V and J ends were trimmed by 9 bases and 2 bases, with 13 bases remaining between them. The CDR3 contains 13 residues. Per the germline V gene, CDR1 is SNHLY and CDR2 is FYNNEI. DNA of the CDR3: TGTGCCAGTTTACACCATACAAACACTGAAGCTTTCTTT. This gives the protein CASLHHTNTEAFF.

V usage is TRBV27 and J usage is TRBJ2-6, with D hard to call. The CDR3 consists of 15 residues. The germline CDR1 and CDR2 sequences are MNHEY and SMNVEV (reference sequence). Deletions cut 6 bases from V and 2 bases from J, with 11 bases between. Written as DNA, the CDR3 is TGTGCCAGCAGCGAGTTTTTGGCTGGGGCCAACGTCCTGACTTTC. It translates to CASSEFLAGANVLTF.

The genes are TRBV7-9 and TRBJ1-2, with D uncertain. The V end was cut by 2 bases, the J end by 5 bases, with 12 bases between. The length of the CDR3 is 14 residues. The germline gives CDR1 SEHNR, CDR2 FQNEAQ (reference sequence). CDR3 residues: CASSLSETPYGYTF. The CDR3 DNA follows: TGTGCCAGCAGCTTATCCGAGACTCCTTATGGCTACACCTTC.

This clone was counted a few times. The rearrangement links TRBV5-1 to TRBJ2-7; 8 positions match TRBD2. This CDR3 has 13 amino acids. Germline V gives CDR1 SGHRS, CDR2 YFSETQ. After removal of 4 bases from V and 2 bases from J, the junction contained 2 bases not matched to a gene. The CDR3 DNA sequence: TGCGCCAGCAGCCGGGGACTAGCCTACGAGCAGTACTTC. Encoded protein: CASSRGLAYEQYF.

The V and J genes are TRBV5-6 and TRBJ2-7, with a tentative D call TRBD1 (5 bases). V was cut by 9 bases and J by 3 bases, with 16 bases left in between. Per the germline V gene, CDR1 is SGHDT and CDR2 is YYEEEE. This CDR3 is built from 13 residues. CDR3 amino acids: CATKRTGHYEQYF. DNA of the CDR3: TGTGCCACCAAGAGAACAGGACACTACGAGCAGTACTTC. The full variable domain, with the rest looked up from reference TRBV5-6 and TRBJ2-7, is DAGVTQSPTHLIKTRGQQVTLRCSPKSGHDTVSWYQQALGQGPQFIFQYYEEEERQRGNFPDRFSGHQFPNYSSELNVNALLLGDSALYLCATKRTGHYEQYFGPGTRLTVT.

The chain employs TRBV30 and TRBJ2-5; D not certain. The CDR3 spans 14 residues. CDR1 and CDR2 (germline): GTSNPN, SVGIG (reference sequence). Trimming shortened V by 4 bases and J by 5 bases, and 17 bases separated the two germline ends. Here the CDR3 reads CAWNPVENGETQYF. CDR3 DNA: TGTGCCTGGAACCCTGTGGAAAACGGGGAGACCCAGTACTTC.

The rearrangement joins TRBV18 to TRBJ1-1, with D uncertain. Germline CDR1 KGHSH, CDR2 LQKENI. V lost 1 base and J lost 7, with 10 bases in between. The CDR3 length is 13 residues. The CDR3 DNA sequence: TGTGCCAGCTCACCACTGGGAACAGATGAAGCTTTCTTT. This encodes CASSPLGTDEAFF.

The V and J genes are TRBV7-6 and TRBJ1-3, with D unresolved. Germline lookup yields CDR1 SGHVS and CDR2 FNYEAQ. The V and J ends lost 4 bases and 0 bases respectively, with 19 bases between them. The CDR3 runs 18 residues. The CDR3, as DNA: TGTGCCAGCAGCTCTACGTTAGAGTCGAAGAGCTCTGGAAACACCATATATTTT. It translates to CASSSTLESKSSGNTIYF.

The chain carries TRBV9 and TRBJ1-1; D might be TRBD1 (5 bases). The V gene lost 0 bases and the J gene lost 7 bases, with 10 bases spanning the gap. The length of the CDR3 is 13 residues. Germline CDR1 reads SGDLS; CDR2 reads YYNGEE. CDR3 loop: CASSVGGDNEAFF. CDR3 DNA sequence: TGTGCCAGCAGCGTAGGGGGGGATAATGAAGCTTTCTTT.

This clone was observed once. The chain uses TRBV5-1 and TRBJ2-2; maybe TRBD1 (5 bases). This CDR3 spans 17 amino acids. Between the trimmed V and J ends, which lost 0 bases and 3 bases, there was a span of 15 bases. Germline CDR1 and CDR2: SGHRS and YFSETQ. CDR3 protein: CASSLDYRSGDTGELFF. The CDR3 DNA reads as TGCGCCAGCAGCTTGGATTACAGGAGTGGGGACACCGGGGAGCTGTTTTTT.

About this clone: Additional DNA sequences in this sample encode the identical CDR3. The chain is built from TRBV4-1 and TRBJ2-7; D unclear. Germline CDR1 MGHRA, CDR2 YSYEKL. The CDR3 consists of 15 residues. Trimming took off 4 bases at V and 0 bases at J, with 13 bases between the two ends. The CDR3 nucleotides are TGCGCCAGCAGCCCCCTAGGGTCGGGCTCCTACGAGCAGTACTTC. Translation: CASSPLGSGSYEQYF.

CDR3 nucleotides: TGTGCCAGCAGCGTCGGAGCCAGGGGGCAGCCCTATGGCTACACCTTC. Its translation: CASSVGARGQPYGYTF. The chain links TRBV4-2 to TRBJ1-2, with 8 bases fitting TRBD1. V was pared by 5 bases and J by 4 bases, with 12 bases of the junction left unmatched. The germline gives CDR1 LGHNA, CDR2 YNFKEQ. The CDR3 length is 16 residues.

This clone was picked up one time. The J gene is TRBJ2-7, the V gene TRBV5-1; the D call may be TRBD1 or TRBD2 (7 bases each). Germline loops: CDR1 SGHRS, CDR2 YFSETQ. This CDR3 contains 15 residues. V was trimmed by 5 bases and J by 0 bases, leaving 15 bases between them. CDR3: CASRLGGGSSYEQYF. DNA of the CDR3: TGCGCCAGCAGACTAGGGGGCGGGAGCTCCTACGAGCAGTACTTC. The variable domain in full, with the rest retrieved from reference TRBV5-1 and TRBJ2-7, is KAGVTQTPRYLIKTRGQQVTLSCSPISGHRSVSWYQQTPGQGLQFLFEYFSETQRNKGNFPGRFSGRQFSNSRSEMNVSTLELGDSALYLCASRLGGGSSYEQYFGPGTRLTVT.

The rearrangement links TRBV5-1 to TRBJ1-2; D gene unclear. Trimming left V 0 bases short and J 0 bases short, with 3 bases between. Germline V gives CDR1 SGHRS, CDR2 YFSETQ. The CDR3 runs 13 residues. CDR3 bases: TGCGCCAGCAGCTTGGTTTCTAACTATGGCTACACCTTC. Protein: CASSLVSNYGYTF.

CDR3 coding DNA: TGTGCCAGCAGGGAGCAGGGGGATGCACCCCTCCACTTT. Translated: CASREQGDAPLHF. The chain joins TRBV28 to TRBJ1-6; 7 nucleotides align to TRBD1. The length of the CDR3 is 13 residues. Germline values: CDR1 MDHEN, CDR2 SYDVKM. V lost 6 bases to trimming and J lost 11 bases; unmatched junction nucleotides: 7.

The rearrangement links TRBV27 to TRBJ2-7; the D is unclear. This CDR3 is built from 13 residues. CDR1 and CDR2 (germline): MNHEY, SMNVEV (reference sequence). V was shortened by 0 bases and J by 6 bases, with 9 bases between the two germline ends. CDR3 nucleotide sequence: TGTGCCAGCAGTTTATCGGTGAAAGGCGAGCAGTACTTC. Protein sequence: CASSLSVKGEQYF.

V is TRBV18 and J is TRBJ2-7, with 8 bases matching TRBD2. The V segment lost 6 bases and the J segment 2 bases; nucleotides outside the gene matches: 6. The V gene's germline CDR1 is KGHSH and CDR2 LQKENI. This CDR3 is built from 14 residues. The CDR3 reads CASSATSATYEQYF. In nucleotides, the CDR3 is TGTGCCAGCTCGGCGACTAGCGCGACCTACGAGCAGTACTTC.